This entry lists 25 T cell receptor beta chains sequenced from one sample in a study of T cells in Graves' hyperthyroidism and ophthalmopathy. Amplified regions were TCR beta CDR3 sequences from RNA transcripts. A set of HTBI primers served as the primers for a first-round RT-PCR of the TCR CDR3. TCRdb redid the calling of the multiplex PCR reads with MiXCR, one entry per CDR3 protein. This table holds 500,000 to 750,000 distinct CDR3 sequences, less than 20% found once. The sample taken for sequencing was blood. The receptors here all came from a woman under 40 with Graves' hyperthyroidism.

This clonotype was observed many times. The V and J genes are TRBV4-1 and TRBJ1-1; D might be TRBD1 (5 bases). The V gene lost 4 bases and the J gene lost 3 bases, with 21 bases spanning the gap. The V gene's germline CDR1 is MGHRA and CDR2 YSYEKL. This CDR3 is built from 17 residues. In nucleotides, the CDR3 is TGCGCCAGCAGCCTCACGTCGGGGGAGGGTTGGCACACTGAAGCTTTCTTT. Translation gives CASSLTSGEGWHTEAFF.

The table lists this clonotype with many counts. The chain has TRBV7-2 and TRBJ1-2, with unresolved D. V lost 5 bases to trimming and J lost 5 bases, with 12 bases between them. Germline CDR1 is SGHTA and CDR2 is FQGNSA. The CDR3 sequence is 13 residues long. Here the CDR3 DNA reads TGTGCCAGCAGCGAGGAGTGGGCATATGGCTACACCTTC. It is translated as CASSEEWAYGYTF.

V gene TRBV4-3 combines with J gene TRBJ2-2; 9 bases map to TRBD1. J gave up 6 bases and V 1 base, and 3 bases lay outside the gene matches. The germline V gene encodes CDR1 LGHNA and CDR2 YSLEER. This CDR3 has 15 residues. DNA of the CDR3: TGCGCCAGCAGCCAAGTGGACAGGGGTGCCGGGGAGCTGTTTTTT. This translates into CASSQVDRGAGELFF.

This clonotype appeared many times. The chain combines TRBV11-2 with TRBJ1-1; 11 bases agree with TRBD1. The germline CDR1 and CDR2 sequences are SGHAT and FQNNGV. This CDR3 spans 12 amino acids. Unmatched junction bases numbered 3, after V lost 5 bases and J lost 10 bases. CDR3: CASSLGTGGAFF. The DNA for the CDR3 is TGTGCCAGCAGCCTTGGGACAGGGGGAGCTTTCTTT.

Many counts were recorded for this clonotype. The chain couples TRBV2 to TRBJ2-3; perhaps TRBD1 as D (6 bases). Germline CDR1 reads SNHLY; CDR2 reads FYNNEI. Trimming removed 5 bases at V and 6 bases at J, with 18 bases between. The CDR3 runs 15 residues. CDR3: CASSRRQDWVDTQYF. DNA for the CDR3: TGTGCCAGCAGTCGCAGACAGGACTGGGTCGATACGCAGTATTTT.

The V gene is TRBV20-1, the J gene TRBJ2-1; TRBD2 aligns across 8 bases. V lost 1 base to trimming and J lost 7 bases; unmatched junction nucleotides: 6. The CDR3 sequence is 14 residues long. Germline V gene lookup returns CDR1 DFQATT and CDR2 SNEGSKA (reference sequence). CDR3 coding DNA: TGCAGTGCTAGAGCCGCTAGCGGGTTTAATGAGCAGTTCTTC. It yields the protein CSARAASGFNEQFF.

The chain joins TRBV4-2 to TRBJ2-7; the D gene is possibly TRBD1 (6 bases). The ends were cut back, 0 bases at V and 0 bases at J, with 9 bases in the middle. Germline V gives CDR1 LGHNA, CDR2 YNFKEQ. CDR3 length: 15 amino acids. CDR3 region: CASSQEGGFSYEQYF. The CDR3 DNA reads TGTGCCAGCAGCCAAGAAGGGGGATTCTCCTACGAGCAGTACTTC.

On this clonotype: An end of the junction does not agree with germline; a read error may underlie this. V gene TRBV19 combines with J gene TRBJ2-1; 9 nucleotides line up with TRBD1. The CDR3 totals 18 residues. Germline assignment: CDR1 LNHDA and CDR2 SQIVND (reference sequence). The CDR3 region has the DNA TGTACCAGTAGTAGGGACAGGGCCCTTTGGGGCTCCTACAATGAGCGGTTCTTC. This encodes CTSSRDRALWGSYNERFF.

This clonotype was detected a few times. This chain connects TRBV19 to TRBJ2-1; the D gene could be TRBD1 or TRBD2 (7 bases each). Germline V gene lookup returns CDR1 LNHDA and CDR2 SQIVND (reference sequence). The V and J ends lost 7 bases and 8 bases respectively, with 24 bases between them. The CDR3 has 16 amino acids. The CDR3 region has the DNA TGTGCCAGTAAATATCAGGGGGTCAAGGCGGGGGATGAGCAGTTCTTC. This translates into CASKYQGVKAGDEQFF. The entire variable domain, with the rest obtained from reference TRBV19 and TRBJ2-1, is as follows: DGGITQSPKYLFRKEGQNVTLSCEQNLNHDAMYWYRQDPGQGLRLIYYSQIVNDFQKGDIAEGYSVSREKKESFPLTVTSAQKNPTAFYLCASKYQGVKAGDEQFFGPGTRLTVL.

The rearrangement links TRBV14 to TRBJ2-3; 10 bases align to TRBD2. The CDR3 is 17 amino acids. V lost 2 bases, J lost 3 bases, and 8 bases stayed unmatched. Germline V CDR1 and CDR2: SGHDN, FVKESK. The CDR3 DNA is TGTGCCAGCAGCCAAAACCGGCTAGCGGGAGATACAGATACGCAGTATTTT. This codes for CASSQNRLAGDTDTQYF.

CDR3 region: CAWSRDTSQPQHF. The CDR3 bases are TGTGCCTGGAGTCGCGATACGAGTCAGCCCCAGCATTTT. The rearrangement links TRBV30 to TRBJ1-5; no clear D gene. The CDR3 length is 13 residues. The V and J ends lost 2 bases and 6 bases respectively, with 11 bases between them. Germline assignment: CDR1 GTSNPN and CDR2 SVGIG (reference sequence). Drawing the rest from reference TRBV30 and TRBJ1-5, the complete variable domain is SQTIHQWPATLVQPVGSPLSLECTVEGTSNPNLYWYRQAAGRGLQLLFYSVGIGQISSEVPQNLSASRPQDRQFILSSKKLLLSDSGFYLCAWSRDTSQPQHFGDGTRLSIL.

For this clonotype: A much more abundant neighbour one base away suggests this may be a read error. The chain has TRBV10-3 and TRBJ2-5; weak D call: TRBD1 (5 bases). This CDR3 contains 16 residues. The V and J ends lost 10 bases and 0 bases respectively, with 21 bases between them. The germline gives CDR1 ENHRY, CDR2 SYGVKD. CDR3 sequence (DNA): TGTGCCACCGCTGGGATCAGGGCTGAGCACCAAGAGACCCAGTACTTC. Protein: CATAGIRAEHQETQYF.

This clonotype was observed a handful of times. The rearrangement joins TRBV18 to TRBJ2-3; D call uncertain. This CDR3 comprises 13 residues. Germline CDR1 is KGHSH and CDR2 is LQKENI. V was pared by 0 bases and J by 4 bases, with 5 bases between. CDR3 sequence (DNA): TGTGCCAGCTCACCACCGTCTGCAGATACGCAGTATTTT. This translates into CASSPPSADTQYF.

The chain carries TRBV20-1 and TRBJ1-5, with TRBD1 identical over 7 bases. In germline, CDR1 is DFQATT, CDR2 SNEGSKA (reference sequence). The CDR3 has 15 residues. V was pared by 0 bases and J by 4 bases, with 6 bases of the junction left unmatched. The DNA of the CDR3 is TGCAGTGCTAGAGATCGAAGGGGGCTAAATCAGCCCCAGCATTTT. This translates into CSARDRRGLNQPQHF.

This clonotype occurred a few times. A much larger clone lies one base from this, so it may be a read error. The chain carries TRBV11-2 and TRBJ2-7; the match to TRBD2 covers 7 bases. CDR1 and CDR2 from the germline V gene are SGHAT and FQNNGV. This CDR3 region has 14 residues. For the CDR3, the DNA is TGTGCCGGCAGCTTAGGGGCGGGAGCGTACGAGCAGTACTTC. Translating it yields CAGSLGAGAYEQYF.

The sample holds a few counts of this clonotype. At one of its ends the junction is not consistent with the germline gene, which may arise from a read error. The chain employs TRBV6-5 and TRBJ1-1; 7 nucleotides line up with TRBD1. In germline, CDR1 is MNHEY, CDR2 SVGAGI. The CDR3 is 17 amino acids. The CDR3 DNA sequence: TGTGCCAGCAGTTACGGGTCTGCAGGGGGTTACCACACTGAAGCTTCCTTT. It yields the protein CASSYGSAGGYHTEASF.

This clonotype occurred a few times. This chain uses TRBV20-1 with TRBJ1-2; D is ambiguous. Looked up from germline, CDR1 is DFQATT and CDR2 is SNEGSKA (reference sequence). V lost 6 bases to trimming and J lost 0 bases, with 14 bases between them. The CDR3 has 14 residues. CDR3 in amino acids: CSAPLRGSNYGYTF. In DNA form, the CDR3 reads TGCAGTGCCCCGTTGCGGGGTTCTAACTATGGCTACACCTTC.

This clonotype was counted ten times or more. The chain is built from TRBV20-1 and TRBJ1-2; 9 nucleotides align to TRBD1. V gave up 0 bases and J gave up 7 bases; unmatched junction bases: 9. Germline CDR1 reads DFQATT; CDR2 reads SNEGSKA (reference sequence). CDR3 length: 15 amino acids. The CDR3 sequence: CSARDPGTGPFGYTF. Here the CDR3 DNA reads TGCAGTGCTAGAGATCCCGGGACAGGGCCTTTTGGCTACACCTTC.

Here the CDR3 reads CASRGVQGTTGELFF. The CDR3 nucleotides read TGTGCCAGCAGAGGCGTACAGGGCACCACCGGGGAGCTGTTTTTT. This chain links TRBV5-4 with TRBJ2-2, with D perhaps TRBD1 (6 bases). Germline V gene lookup returns CDR1 SGHNT and CDR2 YYREEE (reference sequence). This CDR3 spans 15 amino acids. V lost 5 bases to trimming and J lost 4 bases, with 15 bases between them.

The V call is TRBV7-9, the J call TRBJ2-3, with 8 nucleotides matching TRBD2. Germline trimming cut 4 bases from V and 7 bases from J; bases unmatched to any gene: 10. This CDR3 contains 15 residues. Germline CDR1 SEHNR, CDR2 FQNEAQ (reference sequence). The CDR3 sequence: CASSSPSGWTYTQYF. CDR3 nucleotides: TGTGCCAGCAGCTCTCCTAGCGGGTGGACATATACGCAGTATTTT.

The sample holds many counts of this clonotype. The chain joins TRBV3-1 to TRBJ1-6; TRBD1 matches 7 bases. The germline gives CDR1 LGHDT, CDR2 YNNKEL (reference sequence). This CDR3 contains 14 residues. V trimming: 5 bases; J trimming: 8 bases; junction bases outside the gene matches: 6. This chain's CDR3 is CASSSDRVDSPLHF. CDR3 DNA sequence: TGTGCCAGCAGCTCCGACAGGGTTGATTCACCCCTCCACTTT. Complete variable domain (other parts from reference TRBV3-1 and TRBJ1-6): DTAVSQTPKYLVTQMGNDKSIKCEQNLGHDTMYWYKQDSKKFLKIMFSYNNKELIINETVPNRFSPKSPDKAHLNLHINSLELGDSAVYFCASSSDRVDSPLHFGNGTRLTVT.

This clonotype was counted at least ten times. V is TRBV28 and J is TRBJ2-2, with 10 bases matching TRBD1. Germline CDR1 is MDHEN and CDR2 is SYDVKM. The CDR3 extends over 15 amino acids. V lost 1 base, J lost 13 bases, and 9 bases stayed unmatched. The CDR3 DNA is TGTGCCAGCAGTTTATCTGGCGGGACAGGGGAAGCGCTGTTTTTT. Translation: CASSLSGGTGEALFF.

This clonotype was picked up many times. The chain uses TRBV12-3 or TRBV12-4 and TRBJ1-1; D is unclear. The V gene lost 3 bases and the J gene lost 1 base, with 6 bases spanning the gap. This CDR3 region has 13 residues. The CDR3 region has the DNA TGTGCCAGCAGTTTCAGGTCGAACACTGAAGCTTTCTTT. Protein: CASSFRSNTEAFF.

This clonotype was counted ten times or more. This chain uses TRBV27 with TRBJ2-2; the D call may be TRBD1 or TRBD2 (7 bases each). This CDR3 region has 15 residues. The V and J ends lost 7 bases and 5 bases respectively, with 17 bases between them. Germline CDR1 and CDR2: MNHEY and SMNVEV (reference sequence). The CDR3 protein is CASKGEGAITGELFF. CDR3 DNA: TGTGCCAGCAAGGGGGAGGGGGCGATAACCGGGGAGCTGTTTTTT.

This clonotype was seen repeatedly, ten times or more. In DNA, the CDR3 is TGTGCCAGCAGACACGGCCCTGGAGACTACGAGCAGTACTTC. Translating it yields CASRHGPGDYEQYF. The gene calls are TRBV12-3 or TRBV12-4 and TRBJ2-7; the D is unclear. V shed 6 bases and J shed 3 bases, with 15 bases lying between them. CDR3 length: 14 amino acids.